The following is a T cell receptor (beta chain) sequence with its context. Trimming cost V 3 bases and J 2 bases; bases outside gene matches: 1. Germline values: CDR1 MGHDK, CDR2 SYGVNS. The CDR3 runs to 14 residues. Source study methods: Nucleated cell number was recorded as an estimate derived from reference gene primer amplification. Here immunoSEQ multiplex PCR was the method, and the copy in TCRdb shows in-frame clones only, minus some. V and J calls and clone size are as listed in that table; D and trimming were resolved from the DNA. The data show 140,000 to 150,000 clones, roughly 79% seen once. This record comes from a study of blood T cell repertoires in COVID-19. Study at large: From T cells, B-cell-depleted T cells, or PBMCs came the material, which was cDNA or gDNA.

The clonotype comes from a human donor in a cohort sampled during active COVID-19. The rearrangement links TRBV25-1 to TRBJ1-3; 7 bases fit TRBD1. Sequencing used peripheral blood. CDR3 in amino acids: CASSETGTGNTIYF. DNA for the CDR3: TGTGCCAGCAGTGAGACAGGGACTGGAAACACCATATATTTT.